A selection of T cell receptor beta chains follows, all from one sample in a study of shared clonotypes between healthy human individuals. Clones were read by immunoSEQ multiplex PCR, and TCRdb kept only the in-frame ones, dropping some. The sample records about 1.5 million clones, approximately 98% being singletons. Material for sequencing was naive CD4+ T cells sorted from blood. The source of these receptors is a young man in good health. The CDR3 runs from the conserved cysteine through the conserved F or W. The D gene is left open where the match is weak. Clone size appears in some rows only: once, few, many, or a class for an expanded clone.

v_call: TRBV28; d_call: -; clone_size: few; j_call: TRBJ2-7; cdr3_nt: TGTGCCAGCAGTTTATCAGGGGACCTCTACGAGCAGTACTTC; cdr3_aa: CASSLSGDLYEQYF
v_call: TRBV28; d_call: TRBD2; clone_size: once; j_call: TRBJ2-3; cdr3_nt: TGTGCCAGCAGTTGGACTAGCGGGAGTGGGGATACGCAGTATTTT; cdr3_aa: CASSWTSGSGDTQYF
v_call: TRBV28; d_call: TRBD1; clone_size: -; j_call: TRBJ2-7; cdr3_nt: TGTGGTACCGACAGGGGACTTAAACGCGAGCAGTACTTC; cdr3_aa: CGTDRGLKREQYF
v_call: TRBV19; d_call: -; clone_size: -; j_call: TRBJ1-5; cdr3_nt: TGTGCCAGTAGTATCAGGGTAGGCAATCAGCCCCAGCATTTT; cdr3_aa: CASSIRVGNQPQHF
v_call: TRBV28; d_call: -; clone_size: once; j_call: TRBJ1-1; cdr3_nt: TGTGCCAGCAGTTTACGTTCCGGGGCGAGGGGCACTGAAGCTTTCTTT; cdr3_aa: CASSLRSGARGTEAFF
v_call: TRBV18; d_call: TRBD1; clone_size: once; j_call: TRBJ2-3; cdr3_nt: TGTGCCAGCTCACCACTCTCTGGACAGGGTGCAGATACGCAGTATTTT; cdr3_aa: CASSPLSGQGADTQYF
v_call: TRBV6-1; d_call: TRBD1; clone_size: -; j_call: TRBJ2-7; cdr3_nt: TGTGCCAGCAGTGATCCTGGACAGGGGCTCTCCTACGAGCAGTACTTC; cdr3_aa: CASSDPGQGLSYEQYF
v_call: TRBV19; d_call: TRBD2; clone_size: -; j_call: TRBJ2-1; cdr3_nt: TGTGCCAGTAGTATCCCTCGGACTAGCGGGACCCCGGAGTTCTTC; cdr3_aa: CASSIPRTSGTPEFF
v_call: TRBV5-6; d_call: -; clone_size: -; j_call: TRBJ1-1; cdr3_nt: TGTGCCAGCAGGCACAGGGTCGGAGAAGCTTTCTTT; cdr3_aa: CASRHRVGEAFF
v_call: TRBV21-1; d_call: -; clone_size: -; j_call: TRBJ1-1; cdr3_nt: TGTGCCAGCAGCACTCGACAGGAAGCTTTCTTT; cdr3_aa: CASSTRQEAFF
v_call: TRBV28; d_call: -; clone_size: -; j_call: TRBJ2-1; cdr3_nt: TGTGCCAGCAGTCACGGACAAGGTCGGGACAATGAGCAGTTCTTC; cdr3_aa: CASSHGQGRDNEQFF
v_call: TRBV9; d_call: -; clone_size: few; j_call: TRBJ1-1; cdr3_nt: TGTGCCAGCAGCGTAGTGACGAACACTGAAGCTTTCTTT; cdr3_aa: CASSVVTNTEAFF
v_call: TRBV4-3; d_call: -; clone_size: -; j_call: TRBJ1-2; cdr3_nt: TGCGCCAGCAGCCAAGATAACAGGGAGGGTGGCTACACCTTC; cdr3_aa: CASSQDNREGGYTF
v_call: TRBV29-1; d_call: TRBD2; clone_size: -; j_call: TRBJ2-3; cdr3_nt: TGCAGCGTTGAGGTGGGAGCGGGGTTAAATACGCAGTATTTT; cdr3_aa: CSVEVGAGLNTQYF
v_call: TRBV10-3; d_call: TRBD1; clone_size: -; j_call: TRBJ2-7; cdr3_nt: TGTGCCATAGGTACCGGGACAGGAAACGAGCAGTACTTC; cdr3_aa: CAIGTGTGNEQYF
v_call: TRBV18; d_call: TRBD1; clone_size: -; j_call: TRBJ1-2; cdr3_nt: TGTGCCAGCTCACCTACGACAGGGGGCCTCTATGGCTACACCTTC; cdr3_aa: CASSPTTGGLYGYTF
v_call: TRBV4-1; d_call: TRBD1; clone_size: -; j_call: TRBJ2-7; cdr3_nt: TGCGCCAGCAGCTTCCGACTAATTGCGGCAGGGGGCGACTACGAGCAGTACTTC; cdr3_aa: CASSFRLIAAGGDYEQYF
v_call: TRBV9; d_call: TRBD2; clone_size: -; j_call: TRBJ2-7; cdr3_nt: TGTGCCAGCAGCTTGACTAGCGGGGCCTACGAGCAGTACTTC; cdr3_aa: CASSLTSGAYEQYF
v_call: TRBV7-2; d_call: -; clone_size: -; j_call: TRBJ2-3; cdr3_nt: TGTGCCAGCAGCTCCAGCGGATACACAGATACGCAGTATTTT; cdr3_aa: CASSSSGYTDTQYF
v_call: TRBV5-4; d_call: TRBD2; clone_size: -; j_call: TRBJ2-7; cdr3_nt: TGTGCCAGCAGCTTCGAGACTAGCGCCTACGAGCAGTACTTC; cdr3_aa: CASSFETSAYEQYF
v_call: TRBV7-7; d_call: TRBD2; clone_size: once; j_call: TRBJ2-1; cdr3_nt: TGTGCCAGCAGTACGGGACTACAACTTGAGCAGTTCTTC; cdr3_aa: CASSTGLQLEQFF
v_call: TRBV28; d_call: -; clone_size: -; j_call: TRBJ1-1; cdr3_nt: TGTGCCAGCAGTTTCCCCATCGCTGAAGCTTTCTTT; cdr3_aa: CASSFPIAEAFF
v_call: TRBV2; d_call: -; clone_size: -; j_call: TRBJ1-4; cdr3_nt: TGTGCCAGCAGGGGGGGGACGGCAGAAAAACTGTTTTTT; cdr3_aa: CASRGGTAEKLFF
v_call: TRBV5-5; d_call: TRBD2; clone_size: -; j_call: TRBJ2-1; cdr3_nt: TGTGCCAGCAGCTTGGGGACTAGCGGGTTCTATGAGCAGTTCTTC; cdr3_aa: CASSLGTSGFYEQFF
v_call: TRBV2; d_call: -; clone_size: -; j_call: TRBJ2-3; cdr3_nt: TGTGCCAGCTACCCCGGGACTTACCACACAGATACGCAGTATTTT; cdr3_aa: CASYPGTYHTDTQYF
v_call: TRBV28; d_call: -; clone_size: once; j_call: TRBJ2-1; cdr3_nt: TGTGCCAGCACCCTGGGGGGTTCCTACAATGAGCAGTTCTTC; cdr3_aa: CASTLGGSYNEQFF
v_call: TRBV7-2; d_call: TRBD1; clone_size: -; j_call: TRBJ1-2; cdr3_nt: TGTGCCAGCAGCCAGTACCTACAGGGGGCAAGTGGCTACACCTTC; cdr3_aa: CASSQYLQGASGYTF
v_call: TRBV7-9; d_call: TRBD1; clone_size: -; j_call: TRBJ1-4; cdr3_nt: TGTGCCGGTAATATTGTCGACAGGGGGAGTGAAAAACTGTTTTTT; cdr3_aa: CAGNIVDRGSEKLFF
v_call: TRBV27; d_call: TRBD1; clone_size: -; j_call: TRBJ2-7; cdr3_nt: TGTGCCAGCAGTTTGGCCGGGACAGGGTTCTACGAGCAGTACTTC; cdr3_aa: CASSLAGTGFYEQYF
v_call: TRBV5-4; d_call: TRBD2; clone_size: -; j_call: TRBJ2-1; cdr3_nt: TGTGCCAGCAGCTTGGGTCTAGCGGGAGGACCTGTCGATGAGCAGTTCTTC; cdr3_aa: CASSLGLAGGPVDEQFF
v_call: TRBV27; d_call: -; clone_size: -; j_call: TRBJ2-1; cdr3_nt: TGTGCCAGCAGTTTCCTCCAGGGAGCCTACAATGAGCAGTTCTTC; cdr3_aa: CASSFLQGAYNEQFF
v_call: TRBV2; d_call: -; clone_size: -; j_call: TRBJ2-4; cdr3_nt: TGTGCCAGCAGTGAAGCGCGCGGGGCCAAAAACATTCAGTACTTC; cdr3_aa: CASSEARGAKNIQYF
v_call: TRBV4-3; d_call: -; clone_size: -; j_call: TRBJ2-1; cdr3_nt: TGCGCCAGCAGCCAAGGTCGTACTAGTGCTAATGAGCAGTTCTTC; cdr3_aa: CASSQGRTSANEQFF
v_call: TRBV2; d_call: TRBD1; clone_size: -; j_call: TRBJ2-7; cdr3_nt: TGTGCCAGCCAGACAGGGGGCGCCTACGAGCAGTACTTC; cdr3_aa: CASQTGGAYEQYF
v_call: TRBV11-3; d_call: -; clone_size: -; j_call: TRBJ2-5; cdr3_nt: TGTGCCAGCAGCGTTAGACAGCAAGAGACCCAGTACTTC; cdr3_aa: CASSVRQQETQYF
v_call: TRBV5-1; d_call: -; clone_size: -; j_call: TRBJ1-4; cdr3_nt: TGCGCCAGCAGCTTGGCCAGGGGCGCAACTAATGAAAAACTGTTTTTT; cdr3_aa: CASSLARGATNEKLFF
v_call: TRBV27; d_call: -; clone_size: -; j_call: TRBJ2-7; cdr3_nt: TGTGCCAGCAGTTTAGGGCCCCTGATTTCTAGCGACGAGCAGTACTTC; cdr3_aa: CASSLGPLISSDEQYF
v_call: TRBV4-3; d_call: -; clone_size: -; j_call: TRBJ2-7; cdr3_nt: TGCGCCAGCAGCCAAGCGGCAGCAGGGGCCCGGTACGAGCAGTACTTC; cdr3_aa: CASSQAAAGARYEQYF
v_call: TRBV2; d_call: TRBD2; clone_size: once; j_call: TRBJ2-7; cdr3_nt: TGTGCCAGCAGTGACGGGGGGTACGAGCAGTACTTC; cdr3_aa: CASSDGGYEQYF
v_call: TRBV2; d_call: TRBD1; clone_size: -; j_call: TRBJ2-7; cdr3_nt: TGTGCCAGCAGGGACAGGGGGCTACGAGAGTACTTC; cdr3_aa: CASRDRGLREYF
v_call: TRBV10-3; d_call: -; clone_size: -; j_call: TRBJ2-7; cdr3_nt: TGTGCCACCCGGGAGAGGGGAGGCACCTACGAGCAGTACTTC; cdr3_aa: CATRERGGTYEQYF